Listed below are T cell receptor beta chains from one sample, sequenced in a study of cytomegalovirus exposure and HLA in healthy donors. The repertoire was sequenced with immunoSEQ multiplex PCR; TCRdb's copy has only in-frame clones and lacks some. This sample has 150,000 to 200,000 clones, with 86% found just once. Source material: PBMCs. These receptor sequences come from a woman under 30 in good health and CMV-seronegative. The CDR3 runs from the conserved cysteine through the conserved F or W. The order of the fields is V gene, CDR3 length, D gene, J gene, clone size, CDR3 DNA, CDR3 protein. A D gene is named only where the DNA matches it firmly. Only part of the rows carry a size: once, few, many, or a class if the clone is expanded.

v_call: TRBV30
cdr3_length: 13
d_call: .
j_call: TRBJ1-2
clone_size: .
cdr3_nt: TGTGCCTGGAGTAGCTCAGGGGACTATGGCTACACCTTC
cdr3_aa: CAWSSSGDYGYTF

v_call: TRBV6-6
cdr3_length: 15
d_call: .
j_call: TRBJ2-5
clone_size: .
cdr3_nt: TGTGCCAGCAGCACTCCGAGGGGGGGGCGAGAGACCCAGTACTTC
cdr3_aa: CASSTPRGGRETQYF

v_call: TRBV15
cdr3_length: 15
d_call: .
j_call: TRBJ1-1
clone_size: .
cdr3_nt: TGTGCCACCAGCAGAATCACAGGGATGAACACTGAAGCTTTCTTT
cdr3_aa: CATSRITGMNTEAFF

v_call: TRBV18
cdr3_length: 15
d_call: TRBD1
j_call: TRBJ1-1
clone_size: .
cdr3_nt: TGTGCCAGCTCACCAAGACAGGGGTACTACACTGAAGCTTTCTTT
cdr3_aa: CASSPRQGYYTEAFF

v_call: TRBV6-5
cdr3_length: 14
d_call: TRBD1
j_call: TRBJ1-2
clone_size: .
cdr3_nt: TGTGCCAGCAGCCGGGACAGGGAATGTTGTGGCTACACCTTC
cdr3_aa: CASSRDRECCGYTF

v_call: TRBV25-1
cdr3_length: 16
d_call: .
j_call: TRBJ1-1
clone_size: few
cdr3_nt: TGTGCCAGCTGGGCAGCAGGGGAAAGGATGAACACTGAAGCTTTCTTT
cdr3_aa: CASWAAGERMNTEAFF

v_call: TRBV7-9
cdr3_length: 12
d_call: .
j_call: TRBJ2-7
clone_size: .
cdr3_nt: TGTGCCAGCAGCCACGGACAATACGAGCAGTACTTC
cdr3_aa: CASSHGQYEQYF

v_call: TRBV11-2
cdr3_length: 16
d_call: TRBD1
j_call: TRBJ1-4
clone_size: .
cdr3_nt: TGTGCCAGCAGCTTAGGCCCGGGACAGGGGCCGGAAAAACTGTTTTTT
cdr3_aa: CASSLGPGQGPEKLFF

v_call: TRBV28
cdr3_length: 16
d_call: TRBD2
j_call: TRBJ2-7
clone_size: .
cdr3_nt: TGTGCCAGCAGTTTAACCGGACTAGCGGGAGGAAGTGAGCAGTACTTC
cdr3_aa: CASSLTGLAGGSEQYF

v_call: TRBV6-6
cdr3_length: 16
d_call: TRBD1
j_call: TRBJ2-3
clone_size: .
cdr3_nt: TGTGCCAGCAGTTACTCGTGGGACAGGGGCACAGATACGCAGTATTTT
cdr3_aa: CASSYSWDRGTDTQYF

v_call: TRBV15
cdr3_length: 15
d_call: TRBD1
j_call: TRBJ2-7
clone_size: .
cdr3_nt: TGTGCCACCAGCAGAGAAGGACAGGGTGGTTCCGAGCAGTACTTC
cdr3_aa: CATSREGQGGSEQYF

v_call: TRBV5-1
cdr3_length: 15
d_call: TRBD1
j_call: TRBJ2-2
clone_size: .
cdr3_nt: TGCGCCAGCAGCACGGACAGGGGGGACACCGGGGAGCTGTTTTTT
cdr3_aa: CASSTDRGDTGELFF

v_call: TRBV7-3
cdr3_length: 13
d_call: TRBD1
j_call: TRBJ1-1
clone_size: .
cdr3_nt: TGTGCCAGCAGCTTGGACAGGTCGACTGAAGCTTTCTTT
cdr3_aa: CASSLDRSTEAFF

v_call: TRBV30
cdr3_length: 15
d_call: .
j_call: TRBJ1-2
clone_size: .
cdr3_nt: TGTGCCTGGAGTGTCCAGGAGGAGCGTAACTATGGCTACACCTTC
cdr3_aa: CAWSVQEERNYGYTF

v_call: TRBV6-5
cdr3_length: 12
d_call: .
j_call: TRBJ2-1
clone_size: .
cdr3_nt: TGTGCCAGCAGGGGCCCCTCGGATGAGCAGTTCTTC
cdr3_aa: CASRGPSDEQFF

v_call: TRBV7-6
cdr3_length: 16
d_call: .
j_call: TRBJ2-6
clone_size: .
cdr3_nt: TGTGCCAGCAGCTTAGCGCAAGGGGCTGGGGCCAACGTCCTGACTTTC
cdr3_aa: CASSLAQGAGANVLTF

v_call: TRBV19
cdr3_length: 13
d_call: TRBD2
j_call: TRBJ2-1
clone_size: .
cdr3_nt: TGTGCCAGTAGTATAGACCGGACTAGCATGCAGTTCTTC
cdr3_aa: CASSIDRTSMQFF

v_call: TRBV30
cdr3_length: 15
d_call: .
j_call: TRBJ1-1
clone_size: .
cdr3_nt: TGTGCCTGGGGGAATACCGAGACAGGGAACACTGAAGCTTTCTTT
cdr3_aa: CAWGNTETGNTEAFF

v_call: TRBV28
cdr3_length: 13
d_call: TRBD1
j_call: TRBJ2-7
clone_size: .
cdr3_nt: TGTGCCGCCTCCGGGGACAGAGCCTACGAGCAGTACTTC
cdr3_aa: CAASGDRAYEQYF

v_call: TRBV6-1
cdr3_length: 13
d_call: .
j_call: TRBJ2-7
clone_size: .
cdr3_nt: TGTGCCAGCAGTGAAGAAAAAGGTACAGGTCAGTACTTC
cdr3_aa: CASSEEKGTGQYF

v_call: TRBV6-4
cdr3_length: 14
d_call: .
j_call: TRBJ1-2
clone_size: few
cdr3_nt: TGTGCCAGCACTCAGGTGGGTCTTTCCGCGGGCTACACCTTC
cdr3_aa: CASTQVGLSAGYTF

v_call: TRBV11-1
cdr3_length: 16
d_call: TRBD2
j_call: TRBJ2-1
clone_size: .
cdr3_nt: TGTGCCAGCAGCTTAGGTAGACTAGCGGCAAACAATGAGCAGTTCTTC
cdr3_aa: CASSLGRLAANNEQFF

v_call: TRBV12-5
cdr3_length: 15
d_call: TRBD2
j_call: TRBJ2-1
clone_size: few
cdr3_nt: TGTGCTAGTGGCCCGACTAGCGGGGGGTACAATGAGCAGTTCTTC
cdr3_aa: CASGPTSGGYNEQFF

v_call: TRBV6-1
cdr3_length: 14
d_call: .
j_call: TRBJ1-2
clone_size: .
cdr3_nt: TGTGCCAGCAGTGAGGTAACAGAATCCTATGGCTACACCTTC
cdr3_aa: CASSEVTESYGYTF

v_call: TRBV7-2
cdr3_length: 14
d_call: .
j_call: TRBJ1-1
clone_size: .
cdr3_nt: TGTGCCAGCAGCTTATCCAGACAACACACTGAAGCTTTCTTT
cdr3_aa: CASSLSRQHTEAFF

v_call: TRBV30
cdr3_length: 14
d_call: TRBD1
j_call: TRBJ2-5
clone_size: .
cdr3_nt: TGTGCCTGGGACAGGGGGCTAGTAAAAGAGACCCAGTACTTC
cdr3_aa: CAWDRGLVKETQYF

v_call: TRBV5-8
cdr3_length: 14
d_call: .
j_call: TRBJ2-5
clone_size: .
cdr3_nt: TGTGCCAGCTTCTTACCGGGGACAATAGAGACCCAGTACTTC
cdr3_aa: CASFLPGTIETQYF

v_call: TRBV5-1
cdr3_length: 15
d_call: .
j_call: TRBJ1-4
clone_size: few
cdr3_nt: TGCGCCAGCAGCTTGGGAGGGCGCGATAATGAAAAACTGTTTTTT
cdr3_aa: CASSLGGRDNEKLFF

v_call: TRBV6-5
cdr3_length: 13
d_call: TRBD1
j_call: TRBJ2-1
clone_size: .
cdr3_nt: TGTGCCAGCAGTCCGACAGGGTACAATGAGCAGTTCTTC
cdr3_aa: CASSPTGYNEQFF

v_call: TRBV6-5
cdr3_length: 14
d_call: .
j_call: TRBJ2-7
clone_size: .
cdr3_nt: TGTGCCAGCGAGGGCGGACAGTGGAATCACGAGCAGTACTTC
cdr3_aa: CASEGGQWNHEQYF

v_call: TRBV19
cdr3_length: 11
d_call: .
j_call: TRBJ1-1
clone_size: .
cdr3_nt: TGTGCCAGTACCCTAGAGCTAAGACAGGAATTT
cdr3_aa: CASTLELRQEF

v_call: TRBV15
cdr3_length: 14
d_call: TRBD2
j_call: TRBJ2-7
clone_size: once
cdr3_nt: TGTGCCACCAGTCGACTAGCGGCCTCCTACGAGCAGTACTTC
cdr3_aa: CATSRLAASYEQYF

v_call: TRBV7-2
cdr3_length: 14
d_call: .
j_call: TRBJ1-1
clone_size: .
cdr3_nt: TGTGCCAGCAGCGAAATACAGGGTTACACTGAAGCTTTCTTT
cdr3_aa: CASSEIQGYTEAFF

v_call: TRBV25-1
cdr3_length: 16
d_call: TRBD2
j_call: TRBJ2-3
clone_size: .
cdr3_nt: TGTGCCAGCAGTGAACGGACTAGCGGGAGGGTTGGGGGAACGTATTTT
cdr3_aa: CASSERTSGRVGGTYF

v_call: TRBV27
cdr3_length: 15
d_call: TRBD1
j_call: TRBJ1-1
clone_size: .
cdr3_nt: TGTGCCAGCAGTTTATGGACAGGTATGAACACTGAAGCTTTCTTT
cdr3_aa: CASSLWTGMNTEAFF

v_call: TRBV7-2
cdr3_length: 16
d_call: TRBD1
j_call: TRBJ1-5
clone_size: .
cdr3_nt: TGTGCCAGCAGCTTACTGTGGACAGGGGTAAGCCAGCCCCAGCATTTT
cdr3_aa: CASSLLWTGVSQPQHF

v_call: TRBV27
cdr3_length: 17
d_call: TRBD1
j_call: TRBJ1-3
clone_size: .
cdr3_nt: TGTGCCAGCAGGCGAACAGGGGGCATGATTTCTGGAAACACCATATATTTT
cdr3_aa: CASRRTGGMISGNTIYF

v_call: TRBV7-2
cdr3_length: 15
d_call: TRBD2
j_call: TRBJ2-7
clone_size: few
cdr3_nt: TGTGCCAGCAGCTTAGCGGCCGGACTAGGAACCGAGCAGTACTTC
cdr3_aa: CASSLAAGLGTEQYF

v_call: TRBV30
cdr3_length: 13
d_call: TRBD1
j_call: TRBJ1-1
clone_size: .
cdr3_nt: TGTGCCTGGAGTCTGACAGGGCAGGGCGAAGCTTTCTTT
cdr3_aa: CAWSLTGQGEAFF

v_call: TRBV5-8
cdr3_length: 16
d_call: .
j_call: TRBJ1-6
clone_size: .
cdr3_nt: TGTGCCAGCAGCGCCAGGTACAGGGCCTATAATTCACCCCTCCACTTT
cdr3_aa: CASSARYRAYNSPLHF

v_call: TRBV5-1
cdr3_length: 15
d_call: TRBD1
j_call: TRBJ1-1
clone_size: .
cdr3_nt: TGCGCCAGCAGCGGAGAGGGACAGGGATATTTAGAAGCTTTCTTT
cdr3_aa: CASSGEGQGYLEAFF

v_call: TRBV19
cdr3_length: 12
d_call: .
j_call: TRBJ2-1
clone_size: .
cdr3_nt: TGTGCCAGCCGAGGTAAATACAATGAGCAGTTCTTC
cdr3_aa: CASRGKYNEQFF

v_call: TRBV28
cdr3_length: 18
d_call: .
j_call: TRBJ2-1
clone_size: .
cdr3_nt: TGTGCCAGCAGTCTACTATTACTTAGAGGGGGCTCCTACAATGAGCAGTTCTTC
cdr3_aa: CASSLLLLRGGSYNEQFF

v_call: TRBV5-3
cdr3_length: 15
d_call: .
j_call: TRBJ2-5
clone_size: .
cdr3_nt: TGTGCCAGAAGCTTGGTTTGTCCTAGGCAAGAGACCCAGTACTTC
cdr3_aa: CARSLVCPRQETQYF

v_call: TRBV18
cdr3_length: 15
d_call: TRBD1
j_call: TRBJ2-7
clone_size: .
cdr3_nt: TGTGCCAGCTCACCGTCCGGGACAGGTACCTACGAGCAGTACTTC
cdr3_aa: CASSPSGTGTYEQYF

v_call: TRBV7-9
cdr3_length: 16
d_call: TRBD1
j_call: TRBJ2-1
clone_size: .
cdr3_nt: TGTGCCAGCAGCTTAGCCTGGACAGGGGAAACCAATGAGCAGTTCTTC
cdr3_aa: CASSLAWTGETNEQFF

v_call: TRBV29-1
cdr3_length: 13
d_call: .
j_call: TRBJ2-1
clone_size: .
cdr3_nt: TGCAGCGTTTCAGGATGGTGGGACAATGAGCAGTTCTTC
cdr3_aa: CSVSGWWDNEQFF

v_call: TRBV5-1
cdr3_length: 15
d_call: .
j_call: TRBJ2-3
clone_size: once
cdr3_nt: TGCGCCAGCAGCCCGCCGGGGACTGCAACAGATACGCAGTATTTT
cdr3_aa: CASSPPGTATDTQYF

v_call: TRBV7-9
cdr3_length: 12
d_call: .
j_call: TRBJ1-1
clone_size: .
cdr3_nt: TGTGCCAGCAGCACATCCCACACTGAAGCTTTCTTT
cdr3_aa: CASSTSHTEAFF

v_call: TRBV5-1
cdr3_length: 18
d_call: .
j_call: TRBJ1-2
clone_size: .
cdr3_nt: TGCGCCAGCAGCTTGGGAGCAGGGGAAGGTAGCCTAAACTATGGCTACACCTTC
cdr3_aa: CASSLGAGEGSLNYGYTF

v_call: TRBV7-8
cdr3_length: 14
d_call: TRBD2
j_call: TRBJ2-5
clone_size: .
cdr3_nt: TGTGCCAGCAGCTTTGCGGGAGAGCGAGAGACCCAGTACTTC
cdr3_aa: CASSFAGERETQYF

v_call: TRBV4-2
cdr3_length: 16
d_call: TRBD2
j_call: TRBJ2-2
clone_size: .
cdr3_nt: TGTGCCAGCAGCCGAGGACTAGCGGGAGGGTCCGGGGAGCTGTTTTTT
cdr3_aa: CASSRGLAGGSGELFF

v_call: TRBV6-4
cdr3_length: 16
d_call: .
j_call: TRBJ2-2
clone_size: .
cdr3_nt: TGTGCCAGCAGTGACTCAAGTCAGGGTTACACCGGGGAGCTGTTTTTT
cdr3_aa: CASSDSSQGYTGELFF

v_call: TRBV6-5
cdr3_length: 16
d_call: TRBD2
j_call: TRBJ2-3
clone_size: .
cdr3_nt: TGTGCCAGCAGTTACGCTAGCGGGGCCCCCACAGATACGCAGTATTTT
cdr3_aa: CASSYASGAPTDTQYF

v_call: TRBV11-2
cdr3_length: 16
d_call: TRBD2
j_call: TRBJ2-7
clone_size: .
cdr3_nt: TGTGCCAGCAGACACCCCCGGACTAGCGGCCCCTACGAGCAGTACTTC
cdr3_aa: CASRHPRTSGPYEQYF

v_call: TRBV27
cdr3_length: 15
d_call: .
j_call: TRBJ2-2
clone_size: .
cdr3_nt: TGTGCCAGCAGTCTCTCTTGGGGAGACACCGGGGAGCTGTTTTTT
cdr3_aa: CASSLSWGDTGELFF

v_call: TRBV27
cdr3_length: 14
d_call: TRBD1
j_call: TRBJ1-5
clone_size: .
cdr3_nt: TGTGCCAGCAGTTCGGGACAGGGAGATCAGCCCCAGCATTTT
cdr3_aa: CASSSGQGDQPQHF

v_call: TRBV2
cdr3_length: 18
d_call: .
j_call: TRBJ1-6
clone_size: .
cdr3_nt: TGTGCCAGCAGGGCAGGGTTGGCACTTCTACCCCTTAATTCACCCCTCCACTTT
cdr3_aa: CASRAGLALLPLNSPLHF

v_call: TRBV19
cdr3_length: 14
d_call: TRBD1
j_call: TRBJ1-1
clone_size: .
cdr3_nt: TGTGCCAGTACCCCGACAGGGAGGTACACTGAAGCTTTCTTT
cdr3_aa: CASTPTGRYTEAFF

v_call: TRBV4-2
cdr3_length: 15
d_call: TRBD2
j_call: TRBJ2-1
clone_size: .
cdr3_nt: TGTGCCAGCAGCCATGTGACTAGCGGCTTCAATGAGCAGTTCTTC
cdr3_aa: CASSHVTSGFNEQFF